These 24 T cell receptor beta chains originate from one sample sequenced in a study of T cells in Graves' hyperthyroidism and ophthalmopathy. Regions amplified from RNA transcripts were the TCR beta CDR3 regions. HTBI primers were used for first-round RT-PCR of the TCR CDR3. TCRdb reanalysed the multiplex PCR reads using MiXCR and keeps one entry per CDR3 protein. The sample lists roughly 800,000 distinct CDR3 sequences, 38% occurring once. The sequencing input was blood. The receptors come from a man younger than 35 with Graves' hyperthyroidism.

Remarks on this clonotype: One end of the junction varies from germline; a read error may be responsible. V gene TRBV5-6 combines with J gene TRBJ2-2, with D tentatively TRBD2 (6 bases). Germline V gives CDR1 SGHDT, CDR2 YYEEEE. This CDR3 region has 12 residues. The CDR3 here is CASKTFPGGLFF. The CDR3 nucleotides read TGTGCCAGCAAAACATTCCCCGGGGGGCTGTTTTTT.

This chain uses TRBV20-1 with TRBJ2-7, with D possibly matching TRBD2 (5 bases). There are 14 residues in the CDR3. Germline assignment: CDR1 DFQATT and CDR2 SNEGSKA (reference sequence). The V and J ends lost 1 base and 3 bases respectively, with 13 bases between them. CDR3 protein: CSARGVVGVYEQYF. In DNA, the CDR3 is TGCAGTGCTAGAGGCGTAGTGGGAGTCTACGAGCAGTACTTC.

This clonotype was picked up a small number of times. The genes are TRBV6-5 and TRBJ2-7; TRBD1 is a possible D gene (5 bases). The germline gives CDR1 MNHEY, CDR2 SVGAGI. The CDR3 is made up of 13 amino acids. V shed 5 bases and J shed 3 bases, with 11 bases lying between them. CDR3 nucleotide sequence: TGTGCCAGCAGTGAGACAGCGAGCTACGAGCAGTACTTC. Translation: CASSETASYEQYF.

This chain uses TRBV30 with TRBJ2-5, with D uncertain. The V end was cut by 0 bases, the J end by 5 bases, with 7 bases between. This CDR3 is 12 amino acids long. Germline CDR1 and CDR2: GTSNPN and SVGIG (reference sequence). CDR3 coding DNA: TGTGCCTGGAGTGTACACTGGGAGACCCAGTACTTC. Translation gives CAWSVHWETQYF.

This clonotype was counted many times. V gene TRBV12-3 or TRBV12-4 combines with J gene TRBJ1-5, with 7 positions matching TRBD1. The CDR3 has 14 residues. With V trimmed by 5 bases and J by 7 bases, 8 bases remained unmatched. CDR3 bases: TGTGCCAGCAGTCAGACAGGGCGCGGGCAGCCCCAGCATTTT. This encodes CASSQTGRGQPQHF.

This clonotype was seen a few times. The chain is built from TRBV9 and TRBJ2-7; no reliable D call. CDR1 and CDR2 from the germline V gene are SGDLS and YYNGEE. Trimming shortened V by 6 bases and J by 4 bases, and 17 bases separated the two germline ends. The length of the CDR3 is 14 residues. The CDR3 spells CASNKGPTEYEQYF. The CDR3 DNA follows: TGTGCCAGCAACAAAGGCCCGACCGAATACGAGCAGTACTTC. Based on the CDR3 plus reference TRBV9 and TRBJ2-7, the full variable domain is DSGVTQTPKHLITATGQRVTLRCSPRSGDLSVYWYQQSLDQGLQFLIQYYNGEERAKGNILERFSAQQFPDLHSELNLSSLELGDSALYFCASNKGPTEYEQYFGPGTRLTVT.

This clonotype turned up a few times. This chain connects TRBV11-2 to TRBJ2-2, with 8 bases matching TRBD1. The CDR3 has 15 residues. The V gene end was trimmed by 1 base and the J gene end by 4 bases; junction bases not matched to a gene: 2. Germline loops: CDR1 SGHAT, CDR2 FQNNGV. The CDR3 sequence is CASSLARGPTGELFF. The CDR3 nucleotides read TGTGCCAGCAGCTTAGCCAGGGGGCCCACCGGGGAGCTGTTTTTT.

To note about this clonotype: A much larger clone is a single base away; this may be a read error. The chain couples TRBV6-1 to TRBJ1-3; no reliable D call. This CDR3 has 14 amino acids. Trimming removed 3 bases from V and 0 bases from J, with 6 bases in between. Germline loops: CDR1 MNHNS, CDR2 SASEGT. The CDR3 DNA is TGTGCCAGCAGTGACAGGAACTCTGGAAACACCATATATTTT. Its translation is CASSDRNSGNTIYF.

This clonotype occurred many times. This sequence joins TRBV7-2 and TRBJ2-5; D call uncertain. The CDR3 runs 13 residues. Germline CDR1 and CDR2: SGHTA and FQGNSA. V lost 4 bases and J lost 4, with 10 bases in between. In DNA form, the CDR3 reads TGTGCCAGCAGCTCAGGTCTCCGAGAGACCCAGTACTTC. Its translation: CASSSGLRETQYF.

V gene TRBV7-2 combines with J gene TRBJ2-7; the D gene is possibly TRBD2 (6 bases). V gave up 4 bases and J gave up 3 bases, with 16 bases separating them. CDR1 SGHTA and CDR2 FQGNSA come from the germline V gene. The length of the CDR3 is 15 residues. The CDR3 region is CASSSPAGQVYEQYF. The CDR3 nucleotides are TGTGCCAGCAGCTCCCCGGCGGGGCAGGTCTACGAGCAGTACTTC.

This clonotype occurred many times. This CDR3 is CASSLRDRDRDEQYF. CDR3 in DNA: TGTGCCAGCAGCTTGAGGGACAGGGATCGCGACGAGCAGTACTTC. The chain uses TRBV11-3 and TRBJ2-7; 9 bases are a match to TRBD1. Germline V gives CDR1 SGHNT, CDR2 YENEEA. The ends lost 3 bases at V and 5 bases at J; junction bases unmatched: 8. The CDR3 contains 15 residues.

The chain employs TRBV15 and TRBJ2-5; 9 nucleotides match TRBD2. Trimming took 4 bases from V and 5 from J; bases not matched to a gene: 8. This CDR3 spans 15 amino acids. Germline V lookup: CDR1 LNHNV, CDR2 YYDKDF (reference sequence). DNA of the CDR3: TGTGCCACCAGCAACCCGATCCTAGCGGGGGAGACCCAGTACTTC. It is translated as CATSNPILAGETQYF.

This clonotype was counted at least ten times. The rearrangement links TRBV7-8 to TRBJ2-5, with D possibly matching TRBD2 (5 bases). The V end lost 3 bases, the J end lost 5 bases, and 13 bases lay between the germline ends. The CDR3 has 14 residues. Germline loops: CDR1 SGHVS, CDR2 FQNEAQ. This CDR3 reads CASSFQSSRETQYF. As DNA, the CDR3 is TGTGCCAGCAGCTTCCAGTCTAGCCGCGAGACCCAGTACTTC.

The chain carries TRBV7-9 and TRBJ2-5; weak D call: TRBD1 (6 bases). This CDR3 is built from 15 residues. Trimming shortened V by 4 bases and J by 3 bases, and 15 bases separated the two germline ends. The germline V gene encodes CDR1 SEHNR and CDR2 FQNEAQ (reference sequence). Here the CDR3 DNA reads TGTGCCAGCAGCTGGACAGATAAAGAGAAAGAGACCCAGTACTTC. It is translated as CASSWTDKEKETQYF.

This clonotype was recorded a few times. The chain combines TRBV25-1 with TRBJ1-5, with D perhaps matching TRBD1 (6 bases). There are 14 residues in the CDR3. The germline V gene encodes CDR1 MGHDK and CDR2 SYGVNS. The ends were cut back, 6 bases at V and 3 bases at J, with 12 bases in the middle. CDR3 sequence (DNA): TGTGCCAGCAGCCGTGGACAGTACAATCAGCCCCAGCATTTT. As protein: CASSRGQYNQPQHF.

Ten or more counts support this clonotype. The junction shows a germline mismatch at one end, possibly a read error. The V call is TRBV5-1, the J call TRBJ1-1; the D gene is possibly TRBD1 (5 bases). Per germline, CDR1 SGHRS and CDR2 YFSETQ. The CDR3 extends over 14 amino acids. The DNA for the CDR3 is TGTGCCAGCAGCTTAGAGGGGATGAACACTGAAGCTTTCTTT. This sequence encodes CASSLEGMNTEAFF.

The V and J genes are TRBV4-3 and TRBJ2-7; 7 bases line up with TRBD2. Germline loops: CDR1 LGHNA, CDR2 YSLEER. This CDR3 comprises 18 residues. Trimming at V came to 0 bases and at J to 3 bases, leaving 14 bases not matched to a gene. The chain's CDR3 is CASSQDFNSGRNYYEQYF. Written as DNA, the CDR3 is TGCGCCAGCAGCCAAGATTTCAATAGCGGGCGAAATTACTACGAGCAGTACTTC.

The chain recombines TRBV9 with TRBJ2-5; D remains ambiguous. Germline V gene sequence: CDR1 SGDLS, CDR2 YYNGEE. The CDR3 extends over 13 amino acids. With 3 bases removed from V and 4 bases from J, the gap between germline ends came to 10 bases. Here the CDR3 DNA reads TGTGCCAGCAGCGCGAAAATTGGAGAGACCCAGTACTTC. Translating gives CASSAKIGETQYF.

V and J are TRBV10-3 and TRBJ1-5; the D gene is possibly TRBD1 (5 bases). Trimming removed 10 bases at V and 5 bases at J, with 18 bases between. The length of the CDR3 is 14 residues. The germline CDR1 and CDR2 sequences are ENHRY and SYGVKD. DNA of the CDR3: TGTGCCAGCTCACCGGTACAGGAGGATCAGCCCCAGCATTTT. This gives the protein CASSPVQEDQPQHF.

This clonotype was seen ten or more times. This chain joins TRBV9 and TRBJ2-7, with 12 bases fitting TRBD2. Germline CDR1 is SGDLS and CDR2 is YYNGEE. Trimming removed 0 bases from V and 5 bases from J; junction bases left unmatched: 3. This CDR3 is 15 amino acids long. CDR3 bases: TGTGCCAGCAGCGTAGGACTAGCGGGAGTCGACGAGCAGTACTTC. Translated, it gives CASSVGLAGVDEQYF. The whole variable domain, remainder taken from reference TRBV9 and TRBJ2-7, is DSGVTQTPKHLITATGQRVTLRCSPRSGDLSVYWYQQSLDQGLQFLIQYYNGEERAKGNILERFSAQQFPDLHSELNLSSLELGDSALYFCASSVGLAGVDEQYFGPGTRLTVT.

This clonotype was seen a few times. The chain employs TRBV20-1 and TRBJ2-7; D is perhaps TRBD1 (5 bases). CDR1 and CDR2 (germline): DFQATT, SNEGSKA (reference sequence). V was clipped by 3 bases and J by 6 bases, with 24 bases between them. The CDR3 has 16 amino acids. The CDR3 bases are TGCAGTGCTAGTGGGTGGGGCCGGCGGACGACGTCCGAGCAGTACTTC. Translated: CSASGWGRRTTSEQYF.

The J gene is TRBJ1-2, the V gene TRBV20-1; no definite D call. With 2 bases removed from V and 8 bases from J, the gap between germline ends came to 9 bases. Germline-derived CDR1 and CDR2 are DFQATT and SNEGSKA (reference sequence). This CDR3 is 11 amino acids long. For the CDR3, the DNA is TGCAGTGCTAGACTAGCGGGAGGCTACACCTTC. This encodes CSARLAGGYTF.

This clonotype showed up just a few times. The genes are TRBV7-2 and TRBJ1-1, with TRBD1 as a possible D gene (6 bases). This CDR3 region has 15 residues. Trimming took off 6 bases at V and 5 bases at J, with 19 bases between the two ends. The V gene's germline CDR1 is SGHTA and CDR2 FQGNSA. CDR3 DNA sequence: TGTGCCAGCAGTTACACCCGGGGGGGGGCAACTGAAGCTTTCTTT. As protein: CASSYTRGGATEAFF.

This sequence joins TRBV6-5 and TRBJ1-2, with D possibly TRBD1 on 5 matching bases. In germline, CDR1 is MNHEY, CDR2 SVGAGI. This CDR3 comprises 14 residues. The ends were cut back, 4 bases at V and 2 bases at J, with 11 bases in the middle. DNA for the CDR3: TGTGCCAGCAGTTTCGGGGCAGGAAACTATGGCTACACCTTC. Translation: CASSFGAGNYGYTF.